This T cell receptor beta chain was captured by sequencing in a study of CD8 T cells in ankylosing spondylitis. Overall study findings and caveats: A number of the motif variants had already been described in reactive arthritis synovial fluid and blood. Eight or nine highly homologous variants formed a TCR beta motif that appeared characteristic of ankylosing spondylitis blood.

This clonotype was seen repeatedly, ten times or more. Its antigen is undetermined. TCRdb analysed the 5' RACE reads with MiXCR anew, one entry per CDR3 protein. The sample includes around 130,000 distinct CDR3 sequences, more than 6.5% of them seen just once. Germline assignment: CDR1 SGHVS and CDR2 FNYEAQ. This CDR3 is 14 amino acids long. Trimming shortened V by 2 bases and J by 5 bases, and 13 bases separated the two germline ends. The origin of this receptor is a male donor with ankylosing spondylitis or in good health (not recorded which). Sequencing was done on a sample of blood, either unsorted or a sorted T cell fraction (not recorded which). V and J are TRBV7-6 and TRBJ2-7; TRBD1 is a possible D gene (6 bases). The CDR3 DNA follows: TGTGCCAGCAGCTTACGAGACAGGATGAACGAGCAGTACTTC. Translating it yields CASSLRDRMNEQYF.